This entry is about one T cell receptor beta chain. No antigen is known for it. Trimming cost V 8 bases and J 0 bases, with 14 bases left between them. Germline lookup yields CDR1 MNHNS and CDR2 SASEGT. This CDR3 contains 14 residues. Using immunoSEQ multiplex PCR, the repertoire was profiled, and TCRdb retains in-frame clones only, with some absent. The sample contains under 65,000 clones, approximately 94% of which appear only once. This entry belongs to a study of graft-versus-host responses after intestinal transplantation. Source: unstimulated CD4+ T cells sorted from spleen or lymph node cells, taken before transplant. The chain combines TRBV6-1 with TRBJ2-7, with D possibly matching TRBD2 (5 bases). The receptor comes from a human donor who was the organ donor for an intestinal transplant. Written as DNA, the CDR3 is TGTGCCAGCTCCCTCCACGGACTCTCCTACGAGCAGTACTTC. Translation gives CASSLHGLSYEQYF.